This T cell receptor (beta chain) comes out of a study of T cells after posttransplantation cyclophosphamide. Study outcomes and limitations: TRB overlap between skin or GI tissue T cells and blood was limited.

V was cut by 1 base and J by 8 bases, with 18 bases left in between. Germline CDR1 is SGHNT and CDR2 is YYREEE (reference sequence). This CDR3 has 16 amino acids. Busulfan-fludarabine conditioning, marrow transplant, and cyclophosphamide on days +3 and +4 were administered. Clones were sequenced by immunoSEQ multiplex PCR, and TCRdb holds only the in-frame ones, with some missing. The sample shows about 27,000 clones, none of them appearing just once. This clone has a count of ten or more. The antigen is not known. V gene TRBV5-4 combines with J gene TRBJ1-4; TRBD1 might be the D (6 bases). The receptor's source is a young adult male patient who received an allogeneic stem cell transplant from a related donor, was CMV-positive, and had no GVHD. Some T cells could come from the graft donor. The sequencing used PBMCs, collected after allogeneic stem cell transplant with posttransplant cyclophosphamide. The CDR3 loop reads CASSLINRGAEEKLFF. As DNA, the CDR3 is TGTGCCAGCAGCTTGATTAATCGGGGGGCGGAGGAAAAACTGTTTTTT.